The table lists the clone carrying this TCR beta chain with a count of one. Its antigen is unknown. The data stem from a study of shared clonotypes between healthy human individuals. As for the study in general: With ages of 18 to 49, the donors were two women and a few men. Findings of the study overall: Estimated clonotype richness was generally higher in naive than memory subsets.

V was pared by 4 bases and J by 4 bases, with 9 bases of the junction left unmatched. The CDR3 covers 16 residues. Looked up from germline, CDR1 is MGHRA and CDR2 is YSYEKL. TCRdb's table, derived via immunoSEQ multiplex PCR, lists solely in-frame clones and lacks some. The sample lists a few million clones; over 85% were seen once. The sequence was obtained from a man between 18 and 35 years old in good health. This chain joins TRBV4-1 and TRBJ1-4; 7 bases fit TRBD1. The sequenced material came from naive CD4+ T cells sorted from blood. The subset here: CD45RA+ positively selected. The CDR3 nucleotides are TGCGCCAGCAGCCTAGGGGACAGAACTATTAATGAAAAACTGTTTTTT. It is translated as CASSLGDRTINEKLFF.